This entry lists 16 T cell receptor beta chains sequenced from one sample in a study of CD8 T cells in Susac syndrome. RNA was extracted with the RNeasy kit, and a quantity of about 0.45 to 1 ug was reverse transcribed using random hexamers. TCRdb ran MiXCR on the immunoSEQ multiplex PCR reads and lists one entry per CDR3 protein. Of approximately 100,000 distinct CDR3 sequences listed, approximately 93% are singletons. The sequenced sample consisted of CD8+ T cells from PBMCs. All receptors come from a human donor with Susac syndrome.

CDR3 protein: CASTGLQETQYF. The DNA of the CDR3 is TGTGCCAGCACCGGTCTACAAGAGACCCAGTACTTC. This chain connects TRBV7-9 to TRBJ2-5; D gene unclear. Trimming took 7 bases from V and 2 from J, leaving 8 bases between them. The germline V gene encodes CDR1 SEHNR and CDR2 FQNEAQ (reference sequence). There are 12 residues in the CDR3.

The J gene is TRBJ2-1, the V gene TRBV3-1, with 10 bases identical to TRBD2. After removal of 4 bases from V and 6 bases from J, the junction contained 3 bases not matched to a gene. The germline CDR1 and CDR2 sequences are LGHDT and YNNKEL (reference sequence). There are 14 residues in the CDR3. This CDR3 is CASSPIAGGNEQFF. CDR3 nucleotides: TGTGCCAGCAGCCCTATAGCGGGGGGCAATGAGCAGTTCTTC.

This clonotype has a handful of counts. V usage is TRBV27 and J usage is TRBJ2-7; the D is unclear. Germline-derived CDR1 and CDR2 are MNHEY and SMNVEV (reference sequence). This CDR3 has 13 amino acids. Trimming stripped 4 bases from V and 2 bases from J, with 9 bases between. CDR3 nucleotides: TGTGCCAGCAGTTCGGCAGGACCCTACGAGCAGTACTTC. Its translation: CASSSAGPYEQYF.

This chain connects TRBV20-1 to TRBJ1-1, with D possibly being TRBD1 (5 bases). The CDR3 is made up of 12 amino acids. Per germline, CDR1 DFQATT and CDR2 SNEGSKA (reference sequence). V dropped 6 bases and J dropped 5 bases, with 13 bases sitting between them. CDR3 nucleotides: TGCAGTGCCCCCGTTGGGGGGACTGAAGCTTTCTTT. Protein product: CSAPVGGTEAFF.

The V gene is TRBV7-9, the J gene TRBJ1-2; D is ambiguous. Trimming took 1 base from V and 7 from J, leaving 16 bases between them. CDR3 size: 15 residues. Germline CDR1 and CDR2: SEHNR and FQNEAQ (reference sequence). The CDR3 protein is CASSLVGSEASGYTF. The DNA for the CDR3 is TGTGCCAGCAGCTTAGTTGGTTCGGAGGCTAGTGGCTACACCTTC.

This clonotype was seen more than once but under ten times. The chain employs TRBV12-3 or TRBV12-4 and TRBJ2-7; TRBD2 aligns across 10 bases. The CDR3 loop spans 14 amino acids. V lost 1 base, J lost 3 bases, and 0 bases stayed unmatched. The CDR3 DNA reads as TGTGCCAGCAGTTTAGGGACTAGCGGCTACGAGCAGTACTTC. Protein: CASSLGTSGYEQYF.

The chain uses TRBV5-6 and TRBJ2-5, with 8 bases that match TRBD1. The V gene's germline CDR1 is SGHDT and CDR2 YYEEEE. There are 14 residues in the CDR3. J was trimmed by 3 bases and V by 3 bases; bases with no gene match: 4. DNA of the CDR3: TGTGCCAGCAGCTGGCCGGACAGGGAAGAGACCCAGTACTTC. This encodes CASSWPDREETQYF.

This rearrangement joins TRBV18 to TRBJ1-1; D perhaps matches TRBD1 (5 bases). The V gene lost 3 bases and the J gene lost 3 bases, with 17 bases spanning the gap. This CDR3 is built from 16 residues. CDR1 is KGHSH and CDR2 is LQKENI in the germline V gene. The CDR3: CASSPDGRGRYTEAFF. The CDR3 bases are TGTGCCAGCTCACCCGACGGTAGGGGAAGGTACACTGAAGCTTTCTTT.

The rearrangement uses TRBV20-1 and TRBJ2-3; maybe TRBD2 (6 bases). CDR3 length: 12 residues. Germline CDR1 reads DFQATT; CDR2 reads SNEGSKA (reference sequence). The V gene lost 0 bases and the J gene lost 12 bases, with 13 bases spanning the gap. This chain's CDR3 is CSAREVAVLQYF. CDR3 in DNA: TGCAGTGCTAGAGAAGTAGCGGTCCTACAGTATTTT.

V is TRBV20-1 and J is TRBJ2-1; D might be TRBD2 (6 bases). CDR3 length equals 14 residues. V was cut by 4 bases and J by 2 bases, with 12 bases left in between. Germline values: CDR1 DFQATT, CDR2 SNEGSKA (reference sequence). The CDR3 nucleotides read TGCAGTGCTAAGTCTAGCGAGGCCTACAATGAGCAGTTCTTC. The encoded protein is CSAKSSEAYNEQFF.

The chain recombines TRBV19 with TRBJ2-1, with 8 bases lining up with TRBD2. V was pared by 3 bases and J by 7 bases, with 5 bases of the junction left unmatched. The germline V gene encodes CDR1 LNHDA and CDR2 SQIVND (reference sequence). CDR3 length: 14 amino acids. CDR3 region: CASSIRGGRNEQFF. In DNA, the CDR3 is TGTGCCAGTAGTATTCGGGGGGGCCGTAATGAGCAGTTCTTC. Looking up the rest from reference TRBV19 and TRBJ2-1 gives the full variable domain: DGGITQSPKYLFRKEGQNVTLSCEQNLNHDAMYWYRQDPGQGLRLIYYSQIVNDFQKGDIAEGYSVSREKKESFPLTVTSAQKNPTAFYLCASSIRGGRNEQFFGPGTRLTVL.

The sample holds one count of this clonotype. This rearrangement joins TRBV3-1 to TRBJ2-3; D is unresolved. The CDR3 runs to 15 residues. V shed 5 bases and J shed 5 bases, with 17 bases lying between them. CDR1 is LGHDT, CDR2 YNNKEL, per germline (reference sequence). This CDR3 is CASSSPMSAGDTQYF. The CDR3, as DNA: TGTGCCAGCAGCTCCCCGATGTCGGCCGGAGATACGCAGTATTTT.

This clonotype was detected only once. DNA for the CDR3: TGTGCCAGCAGCTTGGGAGGGGCCGGCTGGGCCCTCCACTTT. Amino acid sequence: CASSLGGAGWALHF. The chain employs TRBV5-6 and TRBJ1-6; maybe TRBD1 (5 bases). The germline V and J ends were trimmed by 0 bases and 14 bases, with 15 bases remaining between them. This CDR3 spans 14 amino acids. Germline lookup yields CDR1 SGHDT and CDR2 YYEEEE.

The chain uses TRBV7-9 and TRBJ2-1, with D unresolved. The CDR3 spans 16 residues. Trimming cost V 5 bases and J 1 base, with 15 bases left between them. The germline V gene has CDR1 SEHNR and CDR2 FQNEAQ (reference sequence). The CDR3 DNA sequence: TGTGCCAGCAGCAACCGGAGAGCATTATCCTACAATGAGCAGTTCTTC. It yields the protein CASSNRRALSYNEQFF.

The gene calls are TRBV12-3 or TRBV12-4 and TRBJ1-1, with TRBD1 as a possible D gene (6 bases). The CDR3 contains 12 residues. Trimming left V 10 bases short and J 6 bases short, with 15 bases between. The CDR3 is CANGGPGAEAFF. The CDR3 DNA follows: TGTGCCAACGGGGGGCCGGGGGCTGAAGCTTTCTTT.

The chain employs TRBV11-2 and TRBJ2-5, with D hard to call. The V end was cut by 1 base, the J end by 4 bases, with 7 bases between. The germline V gene encodes CDR1 SGHAT and CDR2 FQNNGV. This CDR3 contains 13 residues. The DNA for the CDR3 is TGTGCCAGCAGCTTAGCGTCCCTAGAGACCCAGTACTTC. This sequence encodes CASSLASLETQYF.